These 26 T cell receptor beta chains originate from one sample sequenced in a study of chemoradiotherapy in HPV16-positive cancers. The method was immunoSEQ multiplex PCR; TCRdb's version includes in-frame clones alone and lacks a portion of them. In the table there are 40,000 to 60,000 clones, roughly 90% of which are singletons. The source was blood, collected from a patient who underwent chemoradiotherapy. The receptors stem from a human donor with HPV-associated anogenital cancer.

J is TRBJ2-7 and V is TRBV5-1; tentatively, D is TRBD2 (5 bases). The CDR3 contains 14 residues. V was cut by 4 bases and J by 2 bases, with 13 bases left in between. The germline gives CDR1 SGHRS, CDR2 YFSETQ. In nucleotides, the CDR3 is TGCGCCAGCAGCCCCAGCGGAAACGCCTACGAGCAGTACTTC. Its protein product is CASSPSGNAYEQYF.

The gene calls are TRBV30 and TRBJ1-6; D ambiguous. The germline V gene encodes CDR1 GTSNPN and CDR2 SVGIG (reference sequence). This CDR3 has 12 residues. V lost 2 bases, J lost 7 bases, and 6 bases lay in between. The CDR3 protein is CAWSTGNSPLHF. In nucleotides, the CDR3 is TGTGCCTGGAGTACGGGGAATTCACCCCTCCACTTT. Looking up the rest from reference TRBV30 and TRBJ1-6 gives the full variable domain: SQTIHQWPATLVQPVGSPLSLECTVEGTSNPNLYWYRQAAGRGLQLLFYSVGIGQISSEVPQNLSASRPQDRQFILSSKKLLLSDSGFYLCAWSTGNSPLHFGNGTRLTVT.

For this clone: Additional DNA sequences in this sample encode the identical CDR3. The chain's CDR3 is CASSPQGVAYEQYF. CDR3 bases: TGTGCCAGCAGCCCCCAAGGGGTTGCCTACGAGCAGTACTTC. The genes are TRBV11-2 and TRBJ2-7, with D tentatively TRBD1 (5 bases). V was trimmed by 5 bases and J by 2 bases, leaving 13 bases between them. The V gene's germline CDR1 is SGHAT and CDR2 FQNNGV. The CDR3 has 14 residues.

The V and J genes are TRBV19 and TRBJ2-7; 8 nucleotides agree with TRBD1. CDR3 length: 12 amino acids. The V gene end was trimmed by 5 bases and the J gene end by 8 bases; junction bases not matched to a gene: 5. Germline V gene lookup returns CDR1 LNHDA and CDR2 SQIVND (reference sequence). CDR3 amino acids: CASSPDREKQYF. The CDR3 DNA reads TGTGCCAGTAGTCCGGACAGGGAAAAGCAGTACTTC.

V usage is TRBV28 and J usage is TRBJ2-7; no clear D gene. This CDR3 comprises 13 residues. The germline V gene has CDR1 MDHEN and CDR2 SYDVKM. Trimming shortened V by 5 bases and J by 3 bases, and 11 bases separated the two germline ends. This CDR3 reads CASSPGPIYEQYF. Written as DNA, the CDR3 is TGTGCCAGCAGTCCCGGTCCCATCTACGAGCAGTACTTC.

V gene TRBV7-3 combines with J gene TRBJ2-7, with TRBD2 matching over 7 bases. Germline assignment: CDR1 SGHTA and CDR2 FQGTGA. The ends lost 1 base at V and 4 bases at J; junction bases unmatched: 7. The CDR3 loop spans 15 amino acids. CDR3 DNA: TGTGCCAGCAGCTTAATGGGCGCGGGGGAATACGAGCAGTACTTC. Its translation: CASSLMGAGEYEQYF.

The J gene is TRBJ2-7, the V gene TRBV4-1, with 11 bases identical to TRBD2. Germline CDR1 and CDR2: MGHRA and YSYEKL. The CDR3 length is 16 residues. Germline trimming cut 0 bases from V and 0 bases from J; bases unmatched to any gene: 1. This CDR3 reads CASSQEGTSGSYEQYF. The CDR3 coding sequence is TGCGCCAGCAGCCAAGAGGGGACTAGCGGCTCCTACGAGCAGTACTTC.

The rearrangement links TRBV12-5 to TRBJ2-3, with a possible D match to TRBD1 (5 bases). The CDR3 contains 12 residues. CDR1 and CDR2 (germline): LGHNT, FRNRAP. Trimming removed 2 bases at V and 5 bases at J, with 5 bases between. This CDR3 reads CASGLRGDTQYF. The CDR3 DNA reads as TGTGCTAGTGGTTTGAGGGGAGATACGCAGTATTTT.

The chain combines TRBV19 with TRBJ2-3; 7 nucleotides align to TRBD2. V gave up 5 bases and J gave up 8 bases; unmatched junction bases: 13. Germline CDR1 reads LNHDA; CDR2 reads SQIVND (reference sequence). This CDR3 region has 15 residues. The CDR3 DNA follows: TGTGCCAGTAGTGTCGGGGGGTCAAAGTACAGTACGCAGTATTTT. Protein sequence: CASSVGGSKYSTQYF.

The chain joins TRBV5-1 to TRBJ2-3; TRBD1 might be the D (6 bases). Germline V gene data show CDR1 as SGHRS and CDR2 as YFSETQ. The V end lost 6 bases, the J end lost 3 bases, and 20 bases lay between the germline ends. The CDR3 is 16 amino acids. CDR3 bases: TGCGCCAGCACGGAGCTGGGGGCCAGCGAGACAGATACGCAGTATTTT. Protein: CASTELGASETDTQYF.

The genes are TRBV6-5 and TRBJ2-1; the D is unclear. Germline loops: CDR1 MNHEY, CDR2 SVGAGI. This CDR3 is built from 13 residues. V was clipped by 5 bases and J by 5 bases, with 10 bases between them. The CDR3 spells CASSRGRDNEQFF. The CDR3 DNA sequence: TGTGCCAGCAGTCGAGGACGGGACAATGAGCAGTTCTTC.

The gene calls are TRBV2 and TRBJ2-7; D is uncertain. In germline, CDR1 is SNHLY, CDR2 FYNNEI. With 3 bases removed from V and 0 bases from J, the gap between germline ends came to 3 bases. This CDR3 region has 12 residues. CDR3 coding DNA: TGTGCCAGCAGTGACAGCTCCTACGAGCAGTACTTC. Encoded protein: CASSDSSYEQYF. Full variable domain (outside the CDR3, taken from reference TRBV2 and TRBJ2-7): EPEVTQTPSHQVTQMGQEVILRCVPISNHLYFYWYRQILGQKVEFLVSFYNNEISEKSEIFDDQFSVERPDGSNFTLKIRSTKLEDSAMYFCASSDSSYEQYFGPGTRLTVT.

In this sample, this clone turned up once. V usage is TRBV7-8 and J usage is TRBJ2-5; 10 bases are a match to TRBD2. CDR1 is SGHVS, CDR2 FQNEAQ, per germline. The CDR3 is 17 residues long. Losses at the gene ends were 4 bases for V and 5 bases for J; bases not matched to a gene: 13. The CDR3 DNA is TGTGCCAGCAGCTCCCGCCTAGCGGGAGTCCTCCGGGAGACCCAGTACTTC. This translates into CASSSRLAGVLRETQYF.

The chain couples TRBV7-6 to TRBJ1-2; D unclear. Germline CDR1 and CDR2: SGHVS and FNYEAQ. Between the trimmed V and J ends, which lost 5 bases and 5 bases, there was a span of 12 bases. The CDR3 consists of 13 residues. The CDR3 sequence is CASSQTDGYGYTF. Here the CDR3 DNA reads TGTGCCAGCAGCCAGACGGACGGTTATGGCTACACCTTC.

The CDR3 coding sequence is TGTGCCAGCAGCTTGGCCAGGAACTCTGGAAACACCATATATTTT. Encoded protein: CASSLARNSGNTIYF. The chain joins TRBV5-4 to TRBJ1-3; D call uncertain. This CDR3 has 15 amino acids. Trimming cost V 0 bases and J 0 bases, with 7 bases left between them. Germline V gene data show CDR1 as SGHNT and CDR2 as YYREEE (reference sequence).

This sequence joins TRBV18 and TRBJ1-1; D uncertain. Trimming pared 3 bases from V and 0 bases from J, leaving 23 bases between. CDR3 size: 19 residues. Germline loops: CDR1 KGHSH, CDR2 LQKENI. CDR3 bases: TGTGCCAGCTCACCCGGAGACGGAACCGTTGTGCTCATGAACACTGAAGCTTTCTTT. This encodes CASSPGDGTVVLMNTEAFF.

This clone was counted a few times. This rearrangement joins TRBV19 to TRBJ2-1, with D perhaps matching TRBD2 (7 bases). The V and J ends lost 1 base and 3 bases respectively, with 10 bases between them. This CDR3 contains 15 residues. Germline assignment: CDR1 LNHDA and CDR2 SQIVND (reference sequence). In nucleotides, the CDR3 is TGTGCCAGTAGTATAGTAGGGGGGGGCTACAATGAGCAGTTCTTC. Its translation is CASSIVGGGYNEQFF. Drawing the rest from reference TRBV19 and TRBJ2-1, the complete variable domain is DGGITQSPKYLFRKEGQNVTLSCEQNLNHDAMYWYRQDPGQGLRLIYYSQIVNDFQKGDIAEGYSVSREKKESFPLTVTSAQKNPTAFYLCASSIVGGGYNEQFFGPGTRLTVL.

This clone is a singleton in its sample. The V and J genes are TRBV10-3 and TRBJ2-5; 8 positions agree with TRBD1. This CDR3 is built from 14 residues. The trim removed 7 bases at V and 2 bases at J, leaving 6 bases unmatched. Germline V gene data show CDR1 as ENHRY and CDR2 as SYGVKD. The CDR3 DNA follows: TGTGCCATCAAGACCGGGACAGGACAAGAGACCCAGTACTTC. Protein product: CAIKTGTGQETQYF.

The rearrangement joins TRBV4-3 to TRBJ2-2; D uncertain. CDR1 and CDR2 from the germline V gene are LGHNA and YSLEER. Between the trimmed V and J ends, which lost 0 bases and 7 bases, there was a span of 6 bases. This CDR3 has 13 residues. This chain's CDR3 is CASSQERSGELFF. The CDR3 DNA reads TGCGCCAGCAGCCAAGAAAGGAGCGGGGAGCTGTTTTTT.

This rearrangement joins TRBV14 to TRBJ2-5, with D perhaps TRBD2 (6 bases). Trimming shortened V by 5 bases and J by 5 bases, and 21 bases separated the two germline ends. The V gene's germline CDR1 is SGHDN and CDR2 FVKESK. CDR3 length: 16 residues. The CDR3 nucleotides read TGTGCCAGCAGCGAGACTCCGGGACGGAGGGAGGAGACCCAGTACTTC. Translated: CASSETPGRREETQYF.

About this clone itself: Distinct nucleotide sequences in the sample also encode this CDR3. The CDR3 DNA sequence: TGTGCCAGCAGTGTCACCAGCGGGAGCACAGATACGCAGTATTTT. It is translated as CASSVTSGSTDTQYF. The V call is TRBV6-4, the J call TRBJ2-3, with D maybe TRBD2 (6 bases). Trimming took off 4 bases at V and 0 bases at J, with 11 bases between the two ends. Germline V CDR1 and CDR2: MRHNA, SNTAGT. This CDR3 has 15 residues.

This clone appeared once. This chain connects TRBV19 to TRBJ2-5, with TRBD2 identical over 8 bases. Germline CDR1 and CDR2: LNHDA and SQIVND (reference sequence). V lost 3 bases to trimming and J lost 1 base; unmatched junction nucleotides: 13. This CDR3 is built from 18 residues. The CDR3 nucleotides are TGTGCCAGTAGTATGGTAGCGGGGATGGGGGGGCTCCAAGAGACCCAGTACTTC. Its protein is CASSMVAGMGGLQETQYF.

The chain links TRBV10-3 to TRBJ2-3; a weak D match, TRBD2 (6 bases). CDR1 is ENHRY and CDR2 is SYGVKD in the germline V gene. Trimming took 7 bases from V and 4 from J, leaving 15 bases between them. This CDR3 is built from 14 residues. The CDR3 is CAITPGGTSDTQYF. CDR3 nucleotides: TGTGCCATCACCCCCGGCGGGACCTCAGATACGCAGTATTTT.

V is TRBV20-1 and J is TRBJ2-5, with D maybe TRBD2 (5 bases). Germline CDR1 DFQATT, CDR2 SNEGSKA (reference sequence). V gave up 5 bases and J gave up 5 bases, with 9 bases separating them. This CDR3 has 11 amino acids. The CDR3 loop is CSAPGSETQYF. DNA for the CDR3: TGCAGTGCTCCGGGGTCGGAGACCCAGTACTTC.

The chain links TRBV7-3 to TRBJ2-2; the D is unclear. The V and J ends lost 6 bases and 8 bases respectively, with 13 bases between them. There are 13 residues in the CDR3. The germline V gene encodes CDR1 SGHTA and CDR2 FQGTGA. For the CDR3, the DNA is TGTGCCAGCAGTCTCAGCCCCGGAGGGGAGCTGTTTTTT. The encoded protein is CASSLSPGGELFF. The full variable domain, its missing parts supplied by reference TRBV7-3 and TRBJ2-2, is GAGVSQTPSNKVTEKGKYVELRCDPISGHTALYWYRQSLGQGPEFLIYFQGTGAADDSGLPNDRFFAVRPEGSVSTLKIQRTERGDSAVYLCASSLSPGGELFFGEGSRLTVL.

As regards this clone: Other DNA sequences in the sample encode the same CDR3. CDR3 protein: CASSPQQGNTEAFF. CDR3 nucleotides: TGTGCCAGCTCACCCCAACAGGGTAACACTGAAGCTTTCTTT. This chain joins TRBV18 and TRBJ1-1, with a possible D match to TRBD1 (6 bases). Deletions cut 3 bases from V and 2 bases from J, with 10 bases between. There are 14 residues in the CDR3. Germline CDR1 KGHSH, CDR2 LQKENI.